Listed below are T cell receptor beta chains from one sample, sequenced in a study of OX40 agonist ivuxolimab in advanced cancers. Data came from immunoSEQ multiplex PCR; TCRdb stores just in-frame clones and leaves some out. The sample lists roughly 60,000 clones, 70% to 90% occurring once. The specimen was CD4+ or CD8+ T cells sorted from blood, collected in a trial of the OX40 agonist ivuxolimab. These receptors all stem from an adult with an advanced solid tumor such as melanoma, head and neck, liver or kidney cancer. CDR3s include the opening cysteine and the closing phenylalanine or tryptophan. Fields, in order: CDR3 DNA, CDR3 protein, J gene, clone size, V gene, D gene. D genes are given only for firm matches. Size tells how often a clone was seen (once, few, many) or the class of an expanded clone, and some rows leave it out.

cdr3_nt: TGCGCCAGCAGCTCTCAACCGGGACCCGCCACAGATACGCAGTATTTT
cdr3_aa: CASSSQPGPATDTQYF
j_call: TRBJ2-3
clone_size: .
v_call: TRBV4-1
d_call: .

cdr3_nt: TGTGCCAGCAGCCCGGACAGGGGGGATCAGCCCCAGCATTTT
cdr3_aa: CASSPDRGDQPQHF
j_call: TRBJ1-5
clone_size: .
v_call: TRBV7-6
d_call: TRBD1

cdr3_nt: TGTGCCAGCAGCTTAACAGAGGGGGCGAACACTGAAGCTTTCTTT
cdr3_aa: CASSLTEGANTEAFF
j_call: TRBJ1-1
clone_size: .
v_call: TRBV7-6
d_call: TRBD1

cdr3_nt: TGTGCCAGCAGTTACTCAGCAGGGAGCTCTGGAAACACCATATATTTT
cdr3_aa: CASSYSAGSSGNTIYF
j_call: TRBJ1-3
clone_size: .
v_call: TRBV6-5
d_call: .

cdr3_nt: TGTGCCAGCAGCTTCTCGGTGGCCGGCTACACCTTC
cdr3_aa: CASSFSVAGYTF
j_call: TRBJ1-2
clone_size: .
v_call: TRBV7-2
d_call: .

cdr3_nt: TGTGCCAGTAGGCCCGGGGCCTTCACAGGGGCCGGTGGAACCCAGTACTTC
cdr3_aa: CASRPGAFTGAGGTQYF
j_call: TRBJ2-5
clone_size: once
v_call: TRBV19
d_call: TRBD1

cdr3_nt: TGCGCCAGCAGCTTGGGACTAGCGGGTACCCAAGAGACCCAGTACTTC
cdr3_aa: CASSLGLAGTQETQYF
j_call: TRBJ2-5
clone_size: .
v_call: TRBV5-1
d_call: TRBD2

cdr3_nt: TGTGCCAGCAGCGTAGGGCCTTCGGGAACCGGGGAGCTGTTTTTT
cdr3_aa: CASSVGPSGTGELFF
j_call: TRBJ2-2
clone_size: .
v_call: TRBV9
d_call: .

cdr3_nt: TGTGCCAGCAGTGGGGGGGGGTACGAGCAGTACTTC
cdr3_aa: CASSGGGYEQYF
j_call: TRBJ2-7
clone_size: .
v_call: TRBV2
d_call: TRBD2

cdr3_nt: TGTGCCAGCAGCGTAAGGGGGACTAGCGGGAACAATGAGCAGTTCTTC
cdr3_aa: CASSVRGTSGNNEQFF
j_call: TRBJ2-1
clone_size: .
v_call: TRBV7-3
d_call: TRBD2

cdr3_nt: TGTGCCAGCGGACAGGGGGCCGGGGAGCTGTTTTTT
cdr3_aa: CASGQGAGELFF
j_call: TRBJ2-2
clone_size: medium-sized
v_call: TRBV25-1
d_call: TRBD1

cdr3_nt: TGTGCTAGCAGCAGATCCGGGACAGCCTCCTACAATGAGCAGTTCTTC
cdr3_aa: CASSRSGTASYNEQFF
j_call: TRBJ2-1
clone_size: .
v_call: TRBV7-7
d_call: TRBD1

cdr3_nt: TGTGCCAGCAGCTCCCCCCTTGGAACTGAAGCTTTCTTT
cdr3_aa: CASSSPLGTEAFF
j_call: TRBJ1-1
clone_size: .
v_call: TRBV7-2
d_call: .

cdr3_nt: TGTGCCAGTTCAACAGGGACGGTGGCAATTGGGGCCAACGTCCTGACTTTC
cdr3_aa: CASSTGTVAIGANVLTF
j_call: TRBJ2-6
clone_size: .
v_call: TRBV19
d_call: .

cdr3_nt: TGTGCCAGCAGTTACGTCAGGCCCTTCCCCTCCTACGAGCAGTACTTC
cdr3_aa: CASSYVRPFPSYEQYF
j_call: TRBJ2-7
clone_size: .
v_call: TRBV6-5
d_call: .

cdr3_nt: TGTGCCAGCAGTTATGCTCAGAGGGACGAGCAGTACTTC
cdr3_aa: CASSYAQRDEQYF
j_call: TRBJ2-7
clone_size: .
v_call: TRBV7-6
d_call: .

cdr3_nt: TGTGCCAGCTCAACGGACAAGCTCTATGGCTACACCTTC
cdr3_aa: CASSTDKLYGYTF
j_call: TRBJ1-2
clone_size: .
v_call: TRBV18
d_call: .

cdr3_nt: TGTGCCAGCAGCTTCTTTCAGGGCCGGAACGAGCAGTACTTC
cdr3_aa: CASSFFQGRNEQYF
j_call: TRBJ2-7
clone_size: .
v_call: TRBV7-9
d_call: .

cdr3_nt: TGTGCCAGCAGCTTGCTCAATGAGCAGTTCTTC
cdr3_aa: CASSLLNEQFF
j_call: TRBJ2-1
clone_size: .
v_call: TRBV5-8
d_call: .

cdr3_nt: TGTGCCAGTACGGACAGGGCATCCTACAATGAGCAGTTCTTC
cdr3_aa: CASTDRASYNEQFF
j_call: TRBJ2-1
clone_size: .
v_call: TRBV19
d_call: TRBD1

cdr3_nt: TGTGCCAGCAGTCTGACTAGCGGAACGAGTATCGGGGCCTACGAGCAGTACTTC
cdr3_aa: CASSLTSGTSIGAYEQYF
j_call: TRBJ2-7
clone_size: .
v_call: TRBV2
d_call: TRBD2

cdr3_nt: TGTGCCGGCAGGGGGGACGGCGCTGAAGCTTTCTTT
cdr3_aa: CAGRGDGAEAFF
j_call: TRBJ1-1
clone_size: .
v_call: TRBV2
d_call: TRBD1

cdr3_nt: TGTGCCAGCAGACCCGACAGGGGGCGCGCAGATACGCAGTATTTT
cdr3_aa: CASRPDRGRADTQYF
j_call: TRBJ2-3
clone_size: .
v_call: TRBV5-4
d_call: TRBD1

cdr3_nt: TGTGCCAGCGGCAGGACAGCCGGGAACTCCTACGAGCAGTACTTC
cdr3_aa: CASGRTAGNSYEQYF
j_call: TRBJ2-7
clone_size: .
v_call: TRBV7-8
d_call: .